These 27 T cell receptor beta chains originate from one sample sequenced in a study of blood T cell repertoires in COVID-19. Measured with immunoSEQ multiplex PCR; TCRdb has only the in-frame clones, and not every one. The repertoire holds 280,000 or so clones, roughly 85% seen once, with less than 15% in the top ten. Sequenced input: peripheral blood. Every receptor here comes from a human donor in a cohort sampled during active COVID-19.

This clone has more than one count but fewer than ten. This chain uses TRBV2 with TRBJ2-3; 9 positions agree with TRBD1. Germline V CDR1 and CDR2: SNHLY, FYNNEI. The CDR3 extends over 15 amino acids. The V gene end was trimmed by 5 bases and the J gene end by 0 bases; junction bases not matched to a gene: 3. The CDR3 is CASSPGTGSTDTQYF. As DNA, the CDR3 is TGTGCCAGCAGTCCCGGGACAGGGAGCACAGATACGCAGTATTTT.

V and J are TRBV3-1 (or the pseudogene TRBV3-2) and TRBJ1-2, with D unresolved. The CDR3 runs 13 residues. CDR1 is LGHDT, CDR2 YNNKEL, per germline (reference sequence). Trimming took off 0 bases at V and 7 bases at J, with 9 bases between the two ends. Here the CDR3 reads CASSQDRQRGYTF. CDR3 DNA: TGTGCCAGCAGCCAAGATCGGCAGCGTGGCTACACCTTC.

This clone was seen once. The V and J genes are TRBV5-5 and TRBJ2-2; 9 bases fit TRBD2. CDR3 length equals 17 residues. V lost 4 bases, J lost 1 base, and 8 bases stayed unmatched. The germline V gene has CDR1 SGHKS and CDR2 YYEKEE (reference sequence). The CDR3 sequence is CASSRVAGVGNTGELFF. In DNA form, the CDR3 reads TGTGCCAGCAGCCGTGTAGCGGGAGTAGGGAACACCGGGGAGCTGTTTTTT.

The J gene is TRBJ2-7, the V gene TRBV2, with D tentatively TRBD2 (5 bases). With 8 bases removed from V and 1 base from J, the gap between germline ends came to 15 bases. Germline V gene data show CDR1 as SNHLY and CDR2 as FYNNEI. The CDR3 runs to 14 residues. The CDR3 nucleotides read TGTGCCAGCGGAGGAGGACGGCCGTCCTACGAGCAGTACTTC. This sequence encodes CASGGGRPSYEQYF.

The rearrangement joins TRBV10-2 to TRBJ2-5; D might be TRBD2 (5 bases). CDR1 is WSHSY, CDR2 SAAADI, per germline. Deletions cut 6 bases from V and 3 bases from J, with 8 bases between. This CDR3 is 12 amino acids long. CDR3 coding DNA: TGCGCCAGCAGAAAGGGAGAAGAGACCCAGTACTTC. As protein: CASRKGEETQYF.

For the CDR3, the DNA is TGTGCCAGCAGTGACTACACTGAAGCTTTCTTT. Its translation is CASSDYTEAFF. The rearrangement links TRBV12-3 or TRBV12-4 to TRBJ1-1; D call uncertain. The CDR3 runs 11 residues. Trimming shortened V by 5 bases and J by 3 bases, and 4 bases separated the two germline ends.

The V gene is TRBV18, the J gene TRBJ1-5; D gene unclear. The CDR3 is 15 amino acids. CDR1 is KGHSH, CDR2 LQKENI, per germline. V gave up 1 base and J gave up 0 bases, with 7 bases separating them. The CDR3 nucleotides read TGTGCCAGCTCACCACGGAGGGCTAGCAATCAGCCCCAGCATTTT. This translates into CASSPRRASNQPQHF. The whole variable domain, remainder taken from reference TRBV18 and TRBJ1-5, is NAGVMQNPRHLVRRRGQEARLRCSPMKGHSHVYWYRQLPEEGLKFMVYLQKENIIDESGMPKERFSAEFPKEGPSILRIQQVVRGDSAAYFCASSPRRASNQPQHFGDGTRLSIL.

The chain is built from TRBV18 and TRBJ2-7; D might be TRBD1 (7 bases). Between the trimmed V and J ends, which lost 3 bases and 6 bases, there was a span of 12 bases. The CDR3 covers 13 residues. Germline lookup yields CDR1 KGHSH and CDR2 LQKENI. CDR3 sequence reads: CASSPQGGLEQYF. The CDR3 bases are TGTGCCAGCTCACCCCAGGGGGGACTCGAGCAGTACTTC.

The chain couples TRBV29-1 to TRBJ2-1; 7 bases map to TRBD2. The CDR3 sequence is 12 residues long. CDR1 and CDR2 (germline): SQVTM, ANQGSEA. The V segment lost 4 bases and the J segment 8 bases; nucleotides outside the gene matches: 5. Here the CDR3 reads CSVVRGGHEQFF. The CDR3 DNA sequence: TGCAGCGTTGTGAGGGGAGGGCATGAGCAGTTCTTC.

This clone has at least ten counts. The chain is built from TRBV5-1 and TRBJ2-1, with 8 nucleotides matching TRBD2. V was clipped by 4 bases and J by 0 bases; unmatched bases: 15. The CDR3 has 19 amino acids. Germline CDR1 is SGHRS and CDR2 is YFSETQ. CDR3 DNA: TGCGCCAGCAGCCCGCGTGGACTAGCCCGCCTAAGCTCCTACAATGAGCAGTTCTTC. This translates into CASSPRGLARLSSYNEQFF.

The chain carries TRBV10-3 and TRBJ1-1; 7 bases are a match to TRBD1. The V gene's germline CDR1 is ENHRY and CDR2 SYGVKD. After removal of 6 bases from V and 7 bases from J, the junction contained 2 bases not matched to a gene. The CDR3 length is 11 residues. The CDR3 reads CAISGDSEAFF. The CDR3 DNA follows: TGTGCCATCAGCGGGGACAGTGAAGCTTTCTTT.

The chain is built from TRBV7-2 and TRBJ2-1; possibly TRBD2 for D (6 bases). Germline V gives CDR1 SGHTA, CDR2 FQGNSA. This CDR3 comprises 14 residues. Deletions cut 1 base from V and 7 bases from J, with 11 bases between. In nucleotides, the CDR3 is TGTGCCAGCAGCTTAGATCGGGAGATTAATGAGCAGTTCTTC. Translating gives CASSLDREINEQFF.

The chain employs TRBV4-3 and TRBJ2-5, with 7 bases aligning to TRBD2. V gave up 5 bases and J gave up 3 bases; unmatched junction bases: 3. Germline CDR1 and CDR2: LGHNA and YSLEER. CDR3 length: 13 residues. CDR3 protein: CASSWTREETQYF. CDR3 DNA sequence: TGCGCCAGCAGCTGGACTAGGGAAGAGACCCAGTACTTC.

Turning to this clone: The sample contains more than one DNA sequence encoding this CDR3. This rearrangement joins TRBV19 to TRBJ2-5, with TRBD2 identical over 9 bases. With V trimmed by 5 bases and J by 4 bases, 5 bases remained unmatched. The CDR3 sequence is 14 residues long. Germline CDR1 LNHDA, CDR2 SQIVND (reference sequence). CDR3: CASSPRGRGETQYF. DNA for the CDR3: TGTGCCAGTAGTCCCCGCGGGAGGGGAGAGACCCAGTACTTC.

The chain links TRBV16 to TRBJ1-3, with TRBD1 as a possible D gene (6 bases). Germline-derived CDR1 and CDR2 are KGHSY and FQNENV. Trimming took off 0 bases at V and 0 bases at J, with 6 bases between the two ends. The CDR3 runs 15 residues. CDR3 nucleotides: TGTGCCAGCAGCCAATCGGGGGCCTCTGGAAACACCATATATTTT. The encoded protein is CASSQSGASGNTIYF.

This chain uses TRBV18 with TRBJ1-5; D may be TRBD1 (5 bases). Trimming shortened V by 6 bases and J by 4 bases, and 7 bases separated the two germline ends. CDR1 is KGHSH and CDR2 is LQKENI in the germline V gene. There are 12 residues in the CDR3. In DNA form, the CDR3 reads TGTGCCAGCTCGAAGGGGAATCAGCCCCAGCATTTT. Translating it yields CASSKGNQPQHF.

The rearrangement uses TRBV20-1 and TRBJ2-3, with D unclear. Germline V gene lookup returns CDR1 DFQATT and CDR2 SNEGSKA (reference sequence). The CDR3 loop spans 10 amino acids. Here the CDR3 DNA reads TGCAGCACCAACTCGGATACGCAGTATTTT. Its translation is CSTNSDTQYF.

The CDR3 DNA reads TGTGCCAGTAGTACTCAGGGTCTTGGCAATCAGCCCCAGCATTTT. This gives the protein CASSTQGLGNQPQHF. The chain carries TRBV19 and TRBJ1-5; a weak D match, TRBD1 (5 bases). V gave up 4 bases and J gave up 2 bases, with 12 bases separating them. CDR1 and CDR2 (germline): LNHDA, SQIVND (reference sequence). CDR3 length: 15 residues.

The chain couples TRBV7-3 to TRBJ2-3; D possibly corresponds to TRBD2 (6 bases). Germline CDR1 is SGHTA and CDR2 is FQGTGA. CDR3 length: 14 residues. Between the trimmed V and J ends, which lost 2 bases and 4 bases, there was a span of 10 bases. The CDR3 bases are TGTGCCAGCAGCTTACACGGGAGTGCAGATACGCAGTATTTT. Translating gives CASSLHGSADTQYF.

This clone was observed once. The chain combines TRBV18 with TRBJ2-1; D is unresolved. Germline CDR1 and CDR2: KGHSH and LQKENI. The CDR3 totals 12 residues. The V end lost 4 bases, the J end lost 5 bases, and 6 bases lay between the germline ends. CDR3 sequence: CASSLQNNEQFF. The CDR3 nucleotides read TGTGCCAGCTCACTTCAAAACAATGAGCAGTTCTTC. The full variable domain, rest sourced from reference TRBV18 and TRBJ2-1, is NAGVMQNPRHLVRRRGQEARLRCSPMKGHSHVYWYRQLPEEGLKFMVYLQKENIIDESGMPKERFSAEFPKEGPSILRIQQVVRGDSAAYFCASSLQNNEQFFGPGTRLTVL.

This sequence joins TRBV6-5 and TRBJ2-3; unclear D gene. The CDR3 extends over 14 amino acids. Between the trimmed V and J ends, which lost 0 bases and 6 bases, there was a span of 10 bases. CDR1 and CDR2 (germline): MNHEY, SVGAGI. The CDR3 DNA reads TGTGCCAGCAGTTACTCGAGATGGTCTGATACGCAGTATTTT. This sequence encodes CASSYSRWSDTQYF.

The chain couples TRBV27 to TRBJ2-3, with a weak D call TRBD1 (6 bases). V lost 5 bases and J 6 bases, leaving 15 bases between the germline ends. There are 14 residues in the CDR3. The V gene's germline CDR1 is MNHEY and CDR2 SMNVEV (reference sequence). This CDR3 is CASSEARTGDTQYF. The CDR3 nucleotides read TGTGCCAGCAGTGAGGCCCGCACAGGGGATACGCAGTATTTT.

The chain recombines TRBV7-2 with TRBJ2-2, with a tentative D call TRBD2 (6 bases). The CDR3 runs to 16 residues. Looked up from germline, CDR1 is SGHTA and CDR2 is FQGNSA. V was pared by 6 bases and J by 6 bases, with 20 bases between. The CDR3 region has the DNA TGTGCCAGCAGTCGTGTTTGGGACTTAACTTCCGGGGAGCTGTTTTTT. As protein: CASSRVWDLTSGELFF.

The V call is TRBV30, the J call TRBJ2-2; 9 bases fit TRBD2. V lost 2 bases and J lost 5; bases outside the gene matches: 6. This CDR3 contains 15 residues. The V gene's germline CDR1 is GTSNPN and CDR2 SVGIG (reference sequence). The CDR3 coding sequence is TGTGCCTGGAGTTATAGCGGGAGCGGTACCGGGGAGCTGTTTTTT. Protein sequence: CAWSYSGSGTGELFF.

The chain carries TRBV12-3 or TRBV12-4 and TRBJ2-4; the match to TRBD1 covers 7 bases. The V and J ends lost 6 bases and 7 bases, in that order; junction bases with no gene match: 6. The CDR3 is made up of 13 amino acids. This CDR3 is CASRETGWNIQYF. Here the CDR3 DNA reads TGTGCCAGCAGGGAGACAGGGTGGAACATTCAGTACTTC.

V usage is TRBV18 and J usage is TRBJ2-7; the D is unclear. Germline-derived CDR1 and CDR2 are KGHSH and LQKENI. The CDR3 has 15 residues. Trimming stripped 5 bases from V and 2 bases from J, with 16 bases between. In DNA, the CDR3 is TGTGCCAGCTCAAATTTTAATACGAGGACCTACGAGCAGTACTTC. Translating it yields CASSNFNTRTYEQYF.

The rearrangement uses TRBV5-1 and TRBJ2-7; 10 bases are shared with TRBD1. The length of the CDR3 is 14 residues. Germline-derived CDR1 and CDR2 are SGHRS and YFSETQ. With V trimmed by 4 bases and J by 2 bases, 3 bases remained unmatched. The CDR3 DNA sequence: TGCGCCAGCAGCATGACAGGGGGCCCCTACGAGCAGTACTTC. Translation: CASSMTGGPYEQYF.